Following are 27 T cell receptor beta chains from one sample sequenced in a study of early T cells in non-severe SARS-CoV-2 infection. TCRdb recomputed calls from the 5' RACE reads with MiXCR, one row per CDR3 protein. The data hold some 91,000 distinct CDR3 sequences, with roughly 13% observed a single time. Sample: whole blood. All receptors come from an adult who was a healthcare worker with PCR-confirmed SARS-CoV-2 infection or an uninfected control (not recorded which).

This clonotype was seen repeatedly, ten times or more. The rearrangement uses TRBV5-1 and TRBJ2-7, with 7 bases lining up with TRBD1. Germline assignment: CDR1 SGHRS and CDR2 YFSETQ. The V segment lost 0 bases and the J segment 1 base; nucleotides outside the gene matches: 10. The CDR3 loop spans 17 amino acids. Here the CDR3 reads CASSLERWGTASYEQYF. Here the CDR3 DNA reads TGCGCCAGCAGCTTGGAAAGGTGGGGGACAGCTTCCTACGAGCAGTACTTC.

Only a few counts were recorded for this clonotype. The rearrangement joins TRBV7-6 to TRBJ2-3; D is undetermined. Germline values: CDR1 SGHVS, CDR2 FNYEAQ. V lost 4 bases, J lost 9 bases, and 11 bases lay in between. The CDR3 is 12 amino acids. Here the CDR3 DNA reads TGTGCCAGCAGCTCCTTCCTCGGGACGCAGTATTTT. This codes for CASSSFLGTQYF.

This clonotype has ten or more counts. V is TRBV2 and J is TRBJ2-6; D possibly uses TRBD1 or TRBD2 (5 bases each). Trimming removed 2 bases from V and 0 bases from J, with 20 bases in between. This CDR3 has 20 residues. Germline V gene sequence: CDR1 SNHLY, CDR2 FYNNEI. CDR3 region: CASSEFRVGGIGSGANVLTF. CDR3 nucleotide sequence: TGTGCCAGCAGTGAATTTAGAGTTGGGGGAATAGGCTCTGGGGCCAACGTCCTGACTTTC.

This clonotype occurred many times. The chain uses TRBV29-1 and TRBJ2-5; 11 nucleotides align to TRBD2. The germline V gene has CDR1 SQVTM and CDR2 ANQGSEA. V shed 0 bases, J shed 5 bases, and the junction held 5 bases outside the gene matches. This CDR3 spans 15 amino acids. The CDR3 nucleotides are TGCAGCGTTGAAGATAGCGGGGGGGCCGGGGAGACCCAGTACTTC. Amino acid sequence: CSVEDSGGAGETQYF. Complete variable domain (other parts from reference TRBV29-1 and TRBJ2-5): SAVISQKPSRDICQRGTSLTIQCQVDSQVTMMFWYRQQPGQSLTLIATANQGSEATYESGFVIDKFPISRPNLTFSTLTVSNMSPEDSSIYLCSVEDSGGAGETQYFGPGTRLLVL.

This clonotype was seen only a few times. The J gene is TRBJ2-7, the V gene TRBV28, with D tentatively TRBD1 or TRBD2 (5 bases each). Germline V gene sequence: CDR1 MDHEN, CDR2 SYDVKM. V dropped 6 bases and J dropped 2 bases, with 20 bases sitting between them. The length of the CDR3 is 16 residues. The CDR3 nucleotides are TGTGCCAGCAGCCGGGCCGGGACCCCCTTAACCTACGAGCAGTACTTC. This translates into CASSRAGTPLTYEQYF.

This clonotype was observed many times. The CDR3 sequence is CASSLSASYEQYF. The CDR3 bases are TGTGCCAGCAGCTTATCCGCAAGCTACGAGCAGTACTTC. J is TRBJ2-7 and V is TRBV7-8; D is unresolved. Deletions cut 2 bases from V and 3 bases from J, with 8 bases between. Germline assignment: CDR1 SGHVS and CDR2 FQNEAQ. CDR3 length: 13 residues.

The chain links TRBV7-9 to TRBJ2-5, with D perhaps matching TRBD1 (6 bases). The germline CDR1 and CDR2 sequences are SEHNR and FQNEAQ (reference sequence). Deletions cut 6 bases from V and 2 bases from J, with 16 bases between. The CDR3 contains 15 residues. CDR3 DNA: TGTGCCAGCAGTTCGGACAGAGGACCTCAAGAGACCCAGTACTTC. As protein: CASSSDRGPQETQYF.

V and J are TRBV19 and TRBJ1-6; D perhaps matches TRBD1 (5 bases). Trimming cost V 7 bases and J 9 bases, with 22 bases left between them. This CDR3 is built from 16 residues. Per germline, CDR1 LNHDA and CDR2 SQIVND (reference sequence). CDR3 DNA: TGTGCCAGTACCCCCCGGTGGGACTACTCCGGTTCACCCCTCCACTTT. Translating gives CASTPRWDYSGSPLHF. Full variable domain (remainder filled in from reference TRBV19 and TRBJ1-6): DGGITQSPKYLFRKEGQNVTLSCEQNLNHDAMYWYRQDPGQGLRLIYYSQIVNDFQKGDIAEGYSVSREKKESFPLTVTSAQKNPTAFYLCASTPRWDYSGSPLHFGNGTRLTVT.

As concerns this clonotype: This may be a read error: a much more frequent sequence differs by one nucleotide. The conserved closing phenylalanine or tryptophan is absent in this CDR3, likely reflecting a read error. The chain links TRBV23-1 to TRBJ2-1; 8 nucleotides agree with TRBD2. Being an ORF, TRBV23-1 has a function that is uncertain. The V and J ends lost 2 bases and 4 bases, in that order; junction bases with no gene match: 4. This CDR3 is 15 amino acids long. The CDR3 nucleotides are TGCGCCAGCAGTCAAGCGGGGGGTCGTTACAATGAGCAGTTCATC. It specifies CASSQAGGRYNEQFI.

This clonotype was seen many times. This sequence joins TRBV6-5 and TRBJ2-6; the D gene is possibly TRBD2 (6 bases). Germline V CDR1 and CDR2: MNHEY, SVGAGI. V dropped 5 bases and J dropped 2 bases, with 19 bases sitting between them. There are 18 residues in the CDR3. The CDR3 loop is CASSAPLFGGTGANVLTF. For the CDR3, the DNA is TGTGCCAGCAGTGCCCCCCTATTTGGGGGGACTGGGGCCAACGTCCTGACTTTC.

The sample holds many counts of this clonotype. This sequence joins TRBV4-2 and TRBJ1-6; D gene uncertain. Germline V gene data show CDR1 as LGHNA and CDR2 as YNFKEQ. The CDR3 spans 17 residues. Trimming left V 4 bases short and J 0 bases short, with 13 bases between. The CDR3 nucleotides are TGTGCCAGCAGCCTACTGACGGCGAGCTCCTATAATTCACCCCTCCACTTT. Residues: CASSLLTASSYNSPLHF.

This clonotype has just a few counts. The chain links TRBV27 to TRBJ1-3, with D possibly TRBD1 on 6 matching bases. Trimming pared 5 bases from V and 0 bases from J, leaving 14 bases between. Germline CDR1 reads MNHEY; CDR2 reads SMNVEV (reference sequence). CDR3 size: 16 residues. CDR3 residues: CASSIYRDNSGNTIYF. As DNA, the CDR3 is TGTGCCAGCAGTATTTACCGGGACAACTCTGGAAACACCATATATTTT.

The rearrangement joins TRBV7-6 to TRBJ1-1, with D unresolved. Trimming stripped 1 base from V and 0 bases from J, with 12 bases between. This CDR3 spans 16 amino acids. The V gene's germline CDR1 is SGHVS and CDR2 FNYEAQ. The CDR3 sequence: CASSLVVLGLNTEAFF. The CDR3 DNA follows: TGTGCCAGCAGCTTAGTCGTCTTAGGGCTGAACACTGAAGCTTTCTTT. The variable domain in full, completed from reference TRBV7-6 and TRBJ1-1, reads GAGVSQSPRYKVTKRGQDVALRCDPISGHVSLYWYRQALGQGPEFLTYFNYEAQQDKSGLPNDRFSAERPEGSISTLTIQRTEQRDSAMYRCASSLVVLGLNTEAFFGQGTRLTVV.

The rearrangement uses TRBV6-4 and TRBJ1-4, with 12 nucleotides matching TRBD1. The CDR3 loop spans 17 amino acids. V was clipped by 7 bases and J by 6 bases; unmatched bases: 12. Per the germline V gene, CDR1 is MRHNA and CDR2 is SNTAGT. The CDR3 sequence: CASNHRDRGPTDEKLFF. CDR3 DNA: TGTGCCAGCAATCACCGGGACAGGGGGCCCACCGATGAAAAACTGTTTTTT.

This clonotype was recorded a few times. This chain connects TRBV18 to TRBJ1-2, with a tentative D call TRBD1 (5 bases). The CDR3 runs to 16 residues. Trimming left V 3 bases short and J 0 bases short, with 14 bases between. The germline V gene encodes CDR1 KGHSH and CDR2 LQKENI. CDR3 residues: CASSPAAGTPNYGYTF. The CDR3 DNA is TGTGCCAGCTCACCCGCCGCAGGGACGCCTAACTATGGCTACACCTTC.

This clonotype was observed a few times. This chain joins TRBV20-1 and TRBJ2-5; D might be TRBD2 (6 bases). V shed 6 bases and J shed 1 base, with 15 bases lying between them. The germline V gene has CDR1 DFQATT and CDR2 SNEGSKA (reference sequence). There are 14 residues in the CDR3. CDR3 sequence reads: CSAIISGPQETQYF. CDR3 nucleotides: TGCAGTGCCATAATCAGCGGGCCCCAAGAGACCCAGTACTTC.

Here the CDR3 reads CATHGDQETQYF. The CDR3 DNA reads TGTGCCACCCACGGGGACCAAGAGACCCAGTACTTC. This chain links TRBV28 with TRBJ2-5; possible D gene TRBD2, 5 bases. V was pared by 10 bases and J by 0 bases, with 9 bases between. CDR3 length: 12 residues. The germline gives CDR1 MDHEN, CDR2 SYDVKM.

The CDR3 DNA follows: TGTGCCAGCTCGGCGGGACAGGGGAGCGATTCACCCCTCCACTTT. Protein product: CASSAGQGSDSPLHF. V is TRBV18 and J is TRBJ1-6; TRBD1 aligns across 10 bases. Germline V gene lookup returns CDR1 KGHSH and CDR2 LQKENI. The ends lost 6 bases at V and 8 bases at J; junction bases unmatched: 7. The CDR3 has 15 residues.

This clonotype was observed a few times. The chain employs TRBV20-1 and TRBJ2-2; 7 nucleotides align to TRBD2. The CDR3 length is 14 residues. Per germline, CDR1 DFQATT and CDR2 SNEGSKA (reference sequence). V was pared by 6 bases and J by 1 base, with 5 bases of the junction left unmatched. The CDR3 nucleotides read TGCAGTGCCGCGAGCGGGGTGAACACCGGGGAGCTGTTTTTT. Encoded protein: CSAASGVNTGELFF.

Ten or more counts support this clonotype. This chain links TRBV20-1 with TRBJ2-5; 7 bases line up with TRBD1. The trim removed 5 bases at V and 7 bases at J, leaving 10 bases unmatched. Germline values: CDR1 DFQATT, CDR2 SNEGSKA (reference sequence). The CDR3 extends over 13 amino acids. CDR3 amino acids: CSAPNRGLRTQYF. In DNA, the CDR3 is TGCAGTGCTCCAAACAGGGGTTTGCGGACCCAGTACTTC.

This clonotype was seen at least ten times. The V gene is TRBV20-1, the J gene TRBJ2-7; no reliable D call. Trimming left V 0 bases short and J 6 bases short, with 12 bases between. CDR1 is DFQATT, CDR2 SNEGSKA, per germline (reference sequence). The CDR3 runs 13 residues. The CDR3 is CSARDMVFGEQYF. CDR3 sequence (DNA): TGCAGTGCTAGAGATATGGTTTTCGGCGAGCAGTACTTC.

The chain couples TRBV7-8 to TRBJ1-3; D is possibly TRBD1 (5 bases). Trimming pared 5 bases from V and 9 bases from J, leaving 26 bases between. Germline V lookup: CDR1 SGHVS, CDR2 FQNEAQ. This CDR3 has 17 residues. CDR3 sequence: CASSPTDMGQRMGTIYF. The CDR3 bases are TGTGCCAGCAGCCCCACGGACATGGGGCAGAGGATGGGCACCATATATTTT.

This clonotype was seen at least ten times. V and J are TRBV7-6 and TRBJ2-2, with TRBD2 matching 8 bases. This CDR3 contains 15 residues. Germline V gene lookup returns CDR1 SGHVS and CDR2 FNYEAQ. The trim removed 4 bases at V and 4 bases at J, leaving 5 bases unmatched. The CDR3 reads CASSSAGGRTGELFF. In nucleotides, the CDR3 is TGTGCCAGCAGCTCCGCGGGGGGTCGCACCGGGGAGCTGTTTTTT.

This clonotype was picked up many times. The chain carries TRBV20-1 and TRBJ2-7, with 8 bases that match TRBD1. The germline CDR1 and CDR2 sequences are DFQATT and SNEGSKA (reference sequence). V lost 7 bases to trimming and J lost 0 bases; unmatched junction nucleotides: 8. CDR3 size: 14 residues. CDR3 protein: CSGVPGQVSYEQYF. In DNA, the CDR3 is TGCAGTGGGGTCCCGGGACAGGTCTCCTACGAGCAGTACTTC.

Many counts were recorded for this clonotype. V usage is TRBV6-5 and J usage is TRBJ1-1; tentative D call: TRBD1 (5 bases). The ends were cut back, 1 base at V and 3 bases at J, with 9 bases in the middle. CDR1 is MNHEY and CDR2 is SVGAGI in the germline V gene. The CDR3 consists of 14 residues. CDR3 region: CASSYYGGYTEAFF. CDR3 bases: TGTGCCAGCAGTTACTATGGGGGTTACACTGAAGCTTTCTTT.

This clonotype showed up just a few times. The chain uses TRBV7-2 and TRBJ2-7, with unresolved D. The germline gives CDR1 SGHTA, CDR2 FQGNSA. The CDR3 runs 13 residues. The V gene lost 0 bases and the J gene lost 5 bases, with 8 bases spanning the gap. As DNA, the CDR3 is TGTGCCAGCAGCTTAGCGCTTTTCAACGAGCAGTACTTC. It translates to CASSLALFNEQYF.

A remark on this clonotype: At one of its ends the junction is not consistent with the germline gene, which may arise from a read error. The chain uses TRBV5-6 and TRBJ1-6, with TRBD1 identical over 10 bases. CDR1 SGHDT and CDR2 YYEEEE come from the germline V gene. The CDR3 loop spans 16 amino acids. The CDR3 sequence is CASSFRGTGASSSLHF. DNA for the CDR3: TGTGCCAGCAGCTTTCGGGGGACAGGGGCGAGTTCATCCCTCCACTTT. Full variable domain (missing parts from reference TRBV5-6 and TRBJ1-6): DAGVTQSPTHLIKTRGQQVTLRCSPKSGHDTVSWYQQALGQGPQFIFQYYEEEERQRGNFPDRFSGHQFPNYSSELNVNALLLGDSALYLCASSFRGTGASSSLHFGNGTRLTVT.